The rows below give T cell receptor beta chains drawn from one sample of a study of OX40 agonist ivuxolimab in advanced cancers. Only in-frame clones appear in the TCRdb table, and some are missing; sequencing was by immunoSEQ multiplex PCR. The table lists 80,000 to 95,000 clones, more than 75% of them singletons. The material sequenced was CD4+ or CD8+ T cells sorted from blood, taken in a trial of the OX40 agonist ivuxolimab. The receptors derive from an adult with an advanced solid tumor such as melanoma, head and neck, liver or kidney cancer. Each CDR3 is given with its conserved first and last residue. The D gene is left open where the match is weak. Size tells how often a clone was seen (once, few, many) or the class of an expanded clone, and some rows leave it out.

v_call	j_call	d_call	clone_size	cdr3_nt	cdr3_aa
TRBV30	TRBJ2-5	NA	NA	TGTGCCTGGAACGAACAGGGAATTACGGAGACCCAGTACTTC	CAWNEQGITETQYF
TRBV2	TRBJ1-1	TRBD1	NA	TGTGCCAGCAGAGGACAGGTGAACACTGAAGCTTTCTTT	CASRGQVNTEAFF
TRBV7-2	TRBJ1-1	TRBD1	NA	TGTGCCAGCAGCCAACAGGGGGTAGGCACTGAAGCTTTCTTT	CASSQQGVGTEAFF
TRBV6-5	TRBJ2-7	TRBD1	NA	TGTGCCAGCAAACCTCACAGGGGCGGCTCCTACGAGCAGTACTTC	CASKPHRGGSYEQYF
TRBV10-2	TRBJ2-1	TRBD2	NA	TGCGCCAGCAGTGATTTTATGGTAGCGGGGTTCTATGAGCAGTTCTTC	CASSDFMVAGFYEQFF
TRBV9	TRBJ1-2	NA	NA	TGTGCCAGCAGCGCATCCCGCCTCAACTATGGCTACACCTTC	CASSASRLNYGYTF
TRBV12-5	TRBJ2-5	NA	NA	TGTGCTAGTGGTCTAGCTCCCAATCAAGAGACCCAGTACTTC	CASGLAPNQETQYF
TRBV4-2	TRBJ2-5	NA	once	TGTGCCAGCAGCCAAGATCTACCCCGGGAGACCCAGTACTTC	CASSQDLPRETQYF
TRBV7-2	TRBJ2-1	NA	NA	TGTGCCAGCAGCTTTTACGGAACCAATGAGCAGTTCTTC	CASSFYGTNEQFF
TRBV28	TRBJ1-3	NA	NA	TGTGCCAGCAGTCCCCCAGCCTCTGGAAACACCATATATTTT	CASSPPASGNTIYF
TRBV2	TRBJ1-2	NA	once	TGTGCCAGCAGTGAAGGACAGGCCAACTATGGCTACACCTTC	CASSEGQANYGYTF
TRBV30	TRBJ2-5	NA	NA	TGTGCCTGGAGTGTTAGGGAACAGGGACATCGAGAGACCCAGTACTTC	CAWSVREQGHRETQYF
TRBV19	TRBJ1-5	NA	NA	TGTGCCAGTACAGGTAGCAATCAGCCCCAGCATTTT	CASTGSNQPQHF
TRBV20-1	TRBJ1-2	NA	NA	TGCAGGGTGGGGGAAAACTATGGCTACACCTTC	CRVGENYGYTF
TRBV5-1	TRBJ2-3	TRBD1	NA	TGCGCCAGCGGACAGGGCGCCACAGATACGCAGTATTTT	CASGQGATDTQYF
TRBV5-4	TRBJ1-1	TRBD1	NA	TGTGCCAGCAGCTTGGGAGGGGGTACAGGGGACACTGAAGCTTTCTTT	CASSLGGGTGDTEAFF
TRBV7-3	TRBJ2-1	TRBD2	once	TGTGCCAGCAGCTTAGTCGGGACTAACTACAATGAGCAGTTCTTC	CASSLVGTNYNEQFF
TRBV4-3	TRBJ2-5	NA	NA	TGCGCCAGCAGCCAAGGGCTTGGACCCGCCGGGACCCAGTACTTC	CASSQGLGPAGTQYF
TRBV27	TRBJ1-6	TRBD1	NA	TGTGCCAGCAGTCAACGGACAGGGGGCAGAACCCTCCACTTT	CASSQRTGGRTLHF
TRBV4-3	TRBJ2-7	TRBD1	NA	TGCGCCAGCAGCCAAGAAAACAGGGGCTGGTTTAGTGACGAGCAGTACTTC	CASSQENRGWFSDEQYF
TRBV5-6	TRBJ1-1	NA	NA	TGTGCCCCCCGGCGTCGGGGAATAAGGACTGAAGCTTTCTTT	CAPRRRGIRTEAFF
TRBV4-1	TRBJ1-4	NA	NA	TGCGCCAGCAGCCAAGATACCCCCCTCAGGGGAGGTGAAAAACTGTTTTTT	CASSQDTPLRGGEKLFF
TRBV7-2	TRBJ2-1	NA	once	TGTGCCAGCAGCCTGCCCTGGGGTAATGAGCAGTTCTTC	CASSLPWGNEQFF
TRBV25-1	TRBJ1-2	TRBD1	NA	TGTGCCAGCAGTAGAGGGACAGCTAACTATGGCTACACCTTC	CASSRGTANYGYTF
TRBV27	TRBJ1-1	TRBD1	NA	TGTGCCAGCAGTTTTTGGGACAGGGGGCGAACTGAAGCTTTCTTT	CASSFWDRGRTEAFF
TRBV30	TRBJ1-5	NA	NA	TGTGCCTGGAGTGTAGGTAGCAATCAGCCCCAGCATTTT	CAWSVGSNQPQHF
TRBV6-5	TRBJ1-2	NA	NA	TGTGCCAGCAGTCGGGAAGGCTTTGGCTACACCTTC	CASSREGFGYTF
TRBV5-1	TRBJ2-6	NA	NA	TGCGCCAGCAGTATCAGACGAGGGGCCTCTGGGGCCAACGTCCTGACTTTC	CASSIRRGASGANVLTF
TRBV10-3	TRBJ2-2	NA	NA	TGTGCCATCAATAGGGACCGCACCGGGGAGCTGTTTTTT	CAINRDRTGELFF
TRBV5-1	TRBJ2-1	TRBD2	once	TGCGCCAGCACTCAGATTAGCGGGGATACCTACAATGAGCAGCTCTTC	CASTQISGDTYNEQLF
TRBV18	TRBJ2-7	NA	NA	TGTGCCAGCTCACCACTTGCAACGGGAGCAGGCGACGAGCAGTACTTC	CASSPLATGAGDEQYF
TRBV10-3	TRBJ2-3	NA	NA	TGTGCCATCAGTGAACAGGCGGCAGATACGCAGTATTTT	CAISEQAADTQYF
TRBV30	TRBJ2-1	TRBD2	NA	TGTGCCTGGAGTGTGAGGACTAGCGGCAACAATGAGCAGTTCTTC	CAWSVRTSGNNEQFF
TRBV9	TRBJ2-5	NA	NA	TGTGCCAGCAGCGTAGCTCCGAGGGGAGGAGAGACCCAGTACTTC	CASSVAPRGGETQYF
TRBV7-2	TRBJ2-1	NA	NA	TGTGCCAGCAGCTTAGGGGACGGCTCCTACAATGAGCAGTTCTTC	CASSLGDGSYNEQFF
TRBV6-5	TRBJ1-5	TRBD1	NA	TGTGCCAGCAGCCCCCAGACAGGGGGTAATCAGCCCCAGCATTTT	CASSPQTGGNQPQHF
TRBV9	TRBJ1-3	NA	NA	TGTGCCAGCAGCGTAGTTCCGGGGGGGCAGTACACTGGAAACACCATATATTTT	CASSVVPGGQYTGNTIYF
TRBV10-3	TRBJ1-5	NA	NA	TGTGCCATCAGTGAGTCTGCAAGCAATCAGCCCCAGCATTTT	CAISESASNQPQHF
TRBV28	TRBJ2-7	TRBD1	NA	TGTGCCAGCACTCGAGAGGGGGCCAGGTGGCGGGAGCAGTACTTC	CASTREGARWREQYF
TRBV4-1	TRBJ2-7	NA	NA	TGCGCCAGCAGCCAAGCACAGCTAGGGTACGAGCAGTACTTC	CASSQAQLGYEQYF
TRBV9	TRBJ2-6	TRBD1	NA	TGTGCCAGCAGCGTCGGACAGGGAAATGAGGCCAACGTCCTGACTTTC	CASSVGQGNEANVLTF
TRBV7-9	TRBJ2-3	NA	NA	TGTGCCAGCAGCTTAGCCCAGAACACAGATACGCAGTATTTT	CASSLAQNTDTQYF
TRBV19	TRBJ2-7	TRBD2	NA	TGTGCCAGTAGTTCCCCCGGGGGGGGAAGCCCCTACGAGCAGTACTTC	CASSSPGGGSPYEQYF
TRBV7-8	TRBJ1-2	NA	NA	TGTGCCAGCAGCTTAGGAGGGCAGACTAACTATGGCTACACCTTC	CASSLGGQTNYGYTF
TRBV5-4	TRBJ2-3	NA	once	TGTGCCAGCAGCTCGTACCGAGGGTCGGGGGCGGCAGATACGCAGTATTTT	CASSSYRGSGAADTQYF
TRBV6-5	TRBJ2-5	TRBD2	once	TGTGCCAGCAACGCGCGGCCTAGCGGGGGGGAGACCCAGTACTTC	CASNARPSGGETQYF
TRBV7-2	TRBJ1-2	TRBD1	few	TGTGCCAGCAGCACCGGGACAGGGGACGGCTACACCTTC	CASSTGTGDGYTF
TRBV10-3	TRBJ1-1	NA	NA	TGTGCCATCAGTGAGTCGAAAGGGGGTGGGAACACTGAAGCTTTCTTT	CAISESKGGGNTEAFF
TRBV28	TRBJ2-3	NA	NA	TGTGCCAGCAGGGCAGGGTTGGCAGATACGCAGTATTTT	CASRAGLADTQYF
TRBV28	TRBJ2-7	TRBD1	NA	TGTGCCAGCAGGTTTCTCCCCGGACAGGGGGGTGACGAGCAGTACTTC	CASRFLPGQGGDEQYF
TRBV5-1	TRBJ2-5	NA	NA	TGCGCCAGCAGCTTGGCTGCCGGGAGTCAGACCCAGTACTTC	CASSLAAGSQTQYF
TRBV5-5	TRBJ2-7	NA	NA	TGTGCCAGCAGCTTGCTTCAGACCTACGAGCAGTACTTC	CASSLLQTYEQYF
TRBV10-1	TRBJ2-1	NA	NA	TGCGCCAGCATCTCCGGGTCCGACTACAATGAGCAGTTCTTC	CASISGSDYNEQFF
TRBV5-5	TRBJ2-5	NA	NA	TGTGCCAGCAGCTTGCCGCTTAAAGAGACCCAGTACTTC	CASSLPLKETQYF
TRBV21-1	TRBJ1-5	NA	NA	TGTGCCAGCAGCTCAGGGTATAGCAATCAGCCCCAGCATTTT	CASSSGYSNQPQHF